The rows below give T cell receptor beta chains drawn from one sample of a study of cytotoxic CD8 clonotypes in ibrutinib-treated CLL. Profiled with immunoSEQ multiplex PCR; TCRdb holds only in-frame clones, not every one. The sample has fewer than 400,000 clones; about 61% are singletons. The starting material was PBMCs, obtained after 36 months of ibrutinib treatment. The receptor set was obtained from a human donor with chronic lymphocytic leukemia. CDR3s include the opening cysteine and the closing phenylalanine or tryptophan. D genes are given only for firm matches.

cdr3_aa	d_call	v_call
CASSYSPRGHEQFF	TRBD1	TRBV6-5
CASSLEGVNQPQHF	.	TRBV5-1
CASSPGGAGNSPLHF	.	TRBV6-6
CASRLGWRGEETQYF	.	TRBV13
CASSVLYEQYF	.	TRBV28
CASSFRVGTGELFF	.	TRBV5-4
CASSLSRGTEAFF	.	TRBV27
CASSLSRGNQPQHF	.	TRBV5-4
CASSPPEQQSGKGTQYF	TRBD2	TRBV18
CASSENVGQGNTIYF	.	TRBV6-1
CASTWQVSSGANVLTF	.	TRBV5-5
CASSNRGPQQPQHF	TRBD1	TRBV7-8
CASSVRRGSPGNTIYF	.	TRBV11-2
CASSRQGGREQYF	.	TRBV11-2
CASSGNRGNQPQHF	.	TRBV6-5
CASREAYNEQFF	TRBD2	TRBV2
CSVEVRNYEQYF	.	TRBV29-1
CASGRDLNTDTQYF	.	TRBV6-6
CASSGGQGMNTEAFF	TRBD1	TRBV25-1
CASRGSGVLRDEQFF	.	TRBV7-9
CASSPGLAGGPGTDTQYF	TRBD2	TRBV27
CASSQEGQAYNEQFF	.	TRBV4-1
CASSVPTSGTQYF	.	TRBV2
CASRAQYEQYF	.	TRBV6-5
CASSPGQGAVAETQYF	TRBD1	TRBV14
CASKLPGTGRYEQYF	TRBD1	TRBV10-2
CASSLGAGSEAFF	.	TRBV5-1